This is a list of T cell receptor beta chains from one sample in a study of somatic mutations in cytotoxic T cells in rheumatoid arthritis. Generated by immunoSEQ multiplex PCR, the TCRdb table keeps only in-frame clones and is missing some. Of 15,000 to 20,000 clones in the sample, over 60% were seen once. The source material was CD8+ T cells sorted from blood. The source of these receptors is an adult with rheumatoid arthritis. CDR3s include the opening cysteine and the closing phenylalanine or tryptophan. A D gene is named only where the DNA matches it firmly. Clone size is shown for a subset of rows, as once, few, many or a class of expanded clone.

j_call: TRBJ2-1; d_call: -; clone_size: -; v_call: TRBV28; cdr3_aa: CASSAQIGIEQFF; cdr3_nt: TGTGCCAGCAGTGCGCAAATTGGCATTGAGCAGTTCTTC
j_call: TRBJ2-7; d_call: TRBD1; clone_size: -; v_call: TRBV6-4; cdr3_aa: CASSTDREGYQQYF; cdr3_nt: TGTGCCAGCAGTACGGACAGGGAAGGATATCAGCAGTACTTC
j_call: TRBJ2-7; d_call: -; clone_size: -; v_call: TRBV9; cdr3_aa: CASSVGQDSYEQYF; cdr3_nt: TGTGCCAGCAGCGTAGGTCAGGATTCCTACGAGCAGTACTTC
j_call: TRBJ2-5; d_call: TRBD1; clone_size: -; v_call: TRBV25-1; cdr3_aa: CASRGTGKETQYF; cdr3_nt: TGTGCCAGCAGGGGGACAGGGAAGGAGACCCAGTACTTC
j_call: TRBJ2-7; d_call: TRBD1; clone_size: few; v_call: TRBV5-4; cdr3_aa: CASSLGGLHEWFHEQYF; cdr3_nt: TGTGCCAGCAGCTTAGGGGGCCTCCATGAATGGTTTCACGAGCAGTACTTC
j_call: TRBJ2-5; d_call: -; clone_size: -; v_call: TRBV4-1; cdr3_aa: CASSQVFRSDQETQYF; cdr3_nt: TGCGCCAGCAGCCAAGTTTTTCGCTCGGACCAAGAGACCCAGTACTTC
j_call: TRBJ2-1; d_call: TRBD2; clone_size: -; v_call: TRBV5-6; cdr3_aa: CASSLGLAGGNEQFF; cdr3_nt: TGTGCCAGCAGCTTGGGGCTAGCGGGGGGGAATGAGCAGTTCTTC
j_call: TRBJ2-1; d_call: -; clone_size: -; v_call: TRBV2; cdr3_aa: CASSEWGGYNEQFF; cdr3_nt: TGTGCCAGCAGTGAGTGGGGCGGCTACAATGAGCAGTTCTTC
j_call: TRBJ2-3; d_call: -; clone_size: -; v_call: TRBV5-1; cdr3_aa: CASSLRAESTDTQYF; cdr3_nt: TGCGCCAGCAGCTTGCGAGCGGAAAGCACAGATACGCAGTATTTT
j_call: TRBJ2-1; d_call: TRBD2; clone_size: -; v_call: TRBV6-5; cdr3_aa: CASSPGLAVIHEQFF; cdr3_nt: TGTGCCAGCAGTCCCGGACTAGCGGTGATCCATGAGCAGTTCTTC
j_call: TRBJ2-7; d_call: -; clone_size: -; v_call: TRBV7-6; cdr3_aa: CASSTGSGTYEQYF; cdr3_nt: TGTGCCAGCAGTACAGGTAGCGGAACCTACGAGCAGTACTTC
j_call: TRBJ2-7; d_call: -; clone_size: -; v_call: TRBV27; cdr3_aa: CASSSGTLYEQYF; cdr3_nt: TGTGCCAGCAGCTCCGGGACACTCTACGAGCAGTACTTC
j_call: TRBJ1-3; d_call: -; clone_size: -; v_call: TRBV4-1; cdr3_aa: CASSQDPGGLNTIYF; cdr3_nt: TGCGCCAGCAGCCAAGATCCAGGCGGCCTAAACACCATATATTTT
j_call: TRBJ1-3; d_call: -; clone_size: -; v_call: TRBV12-5; cdr3_aa: CASGLGFRSGNTIYF; cdr3_nt: TGTGCTAGTGGTTTAGGTTTCCGCTCTGGAAACACCATATATTTT
j_call: TRBJ1-1; d_call: -; clone_size: -; v_call: TRBV2; cdr3_aa: CASSGREAFF; cdr3_nt: TGTGCCAGCAGTGGAAGGGAAGCTTTCTTT
j_call: TRBJ2-7; d_call: -; clone_size: -; v_call: TRBV30; cdr3_aa: CAWTSGTYEQYF; cdr3_nt: TGTGCCTGGACCTCAGGGACCTACGAGCAGTACTTC
j_call: TRBJ1-2; d_call: TRBD1; clone_size: few; v_call: TRBV12-5; cdr3_aa: CATGQGDIYGYTF; cdr3_nt: TGTGCTACTGGACAGGGGGACATCTATGGCTACACCTTC
j_call: TRBJ1-1; d_call: TRBD1; clone_size: -; v_call: TRBV28; cdr3_aa: CASTRTGPYAEAFF; cdr3_nt: TGTGCCAGCACTAGGACAGGGCCTTACGCTGAAGCTTTCTTT
j_call: TRBJ1-4; d_call: TRBD1; clone_size: -; v_call: TRBV2; cdr3_aa: CASGTGGKGEKLFF; cdr3_nt: TGTGCCAGCGGAACAGGGGGTAAAGGGGAAAAACTGTTTTTT
j_call: TRBJ1-1; d_call: -; clone_size: -; v_call: TRBV5-5; cdr3_aa: CASSLWGVTEAFF; cdr3_nt: TGTGCCAGCAGCTTGTGGGGGGTCACTGAAGCTTTCTTT
j_call: TRBJ2-5; d_call: -; clone_size: -; v_call: TRBV4-2; cdr3_aa: CASSQGGSQYF; cdr3_nt: TGTGCCAGCAGCCAAGGGGGAAGCCAGTACTTC
j_call: TRBJ2-1; d_call: TRBD2; clone_size: -; v_call: TRBV19; cdr3_aa: CASSIGTGGNEQFF; cdr3_nt: TGTGCCAGTAGTATAGGGACGGGGGGGAATGAGCAGTTCTTC